These 18 T cell receptor beta chains came from one sample sequenced in a study of identical twins. MiXCR was run by TCRdb on the 5' RACE reads, yielding one entry per CDR3 protein. This sample has 1.5 million to 2 million distinct CDR3 sequences, with about 32% found just once. Sequencing used cord blood. These receptors originate from a newborn girl in good health.

This clonotype was counted between two and nine times. The chain links TRBV7-2 to TRBJ2-1; TRBD2 aligns across 16 bases. J gave up 4 bases and V 2 bases, and 5 bases lay outside the gene matches. CDR1 and CDR2 (germline): SGHTA, FQGNSA. This CDR3 comprises 18 residues. The CDR3 coding sequence is TGTGCCAGCAGCTTATCTGGGACTAGCGGGAGGGCTTACAATGAGCAGTTCTTC. Translation gives CASSLSGTSGRAYNEQFF.

This sequence joins TRBV3-1 and TRBJ2-5; the D gene is possibly TRBD1 (5 bases). V lost 2 bases, J lost 5 bases, and 12 bases lay in between. Germline values: CDR1 LGHDT, CDR2 YNNKEL (reference sequence). This CDR3 spans 14 amino acids. CDR3 in amino acids: CASSQSRGRETQYF. The CDR3, as DNA: TGTGCCAGCAGCCAATCTAGGGGAAGGGAGACCCAGTACTTC.

The chain couples TRBV20-1 to TRBJ1-4; the D gene is possibly TRBD1 (5 bases). The V end was cut by 0 bases, the J end by 15 bases, with 11 bases between. CDR1 is DFQATT and CDR2 is SNEGSKA in the germline V gene (reference sequence). CDR3 length: 11 residues. The CDR3, as DNA: TGCAGTGCTAGAGATCCGGGACTGGTGTTTTTT. Translating it yields CSARDPGLVFF.

This chain uses TRBV10-3 with TRBJ1-5; D is ambiguous. The CDR3 runs 14 residues. CDR1 is ENHRY, CDR2 SYGVKD, per germline. Between the trimmed V and J ends, which lost 2 bases and 2 bases, there was a span of 7 bases. The CDR3: CAISEQEGNQPQHF. In DNA form, the CDR3 reads TGTGCCATCAGTGAGCAGGAGGGCAATCAGCCCCAGCATTTT.

This chain links TRBV6-1 with TRBJ2-7; D call uncertain. Germline V gene lookup returns CDR1 MNHNS and CDR2 SASEGT. V dropped 2 bases and J dropped 2 bases, with 4 bases sitting between them. The length of the CDR3 is 12 residues. CDR3 residues: CASSESTYEQYF. The CDR3, as DNA: TGTGCCAGCAGTGAAAGCACCTACGAGCAGTACTTC.

The genes are TRBV28 and TRBJ2-3; weak D call: TRBD1 (6 bases). Trimming left V 7 bases short and J 4 bases short, with 12 bases between. Germline lookup yields CDR1 MDHEN and CDR2 SYDVKM. This CDR3 is 13 amino acids long. CDR3 DNA sequence: TGTGCCAGCAACCCAGGGGCCGCAGATACGCAGTATTTT. Translated, it gives CASNPGAADTQYF.

The rearrangement uses TRBV6-1 and TRBJ1-5; TRBD1 is a possible D gene (5 bases). This CDR3 is 13 amino acids long. Germline lookup yields CDR1 MNHNS and CDR2 SASEGT. The V end was cut by 6 bases, the J end by 3 bases, with 9 bases between. The CDR3 region is CASSGGPNQPQHF. In DNA form, the CDR3 reads TGTGCCAGCAGCGGGGGTCCCAATCAGCCCCAGCATTTT.

Many counts were recorded for this clonotype. The rearrangement joins TRBV12-3 or TRBV12-4 to TRBJ2-4; 8 bases agree with TRBD1. V was pared by 0 bases and J by 8 bases, with 15 bases of the junction left unmatched. The CDR3 consists of 18 residues. This CDR3 is CASSLALLGGRGHDIQYF. In DNA, the CDR3 is TGTGCCAGCAGTTTAGCTCTCTTGGGGGGCAGGGGGCATGACATTCAGTACTTC.

Worth noting for this clonotype: One junction end disagrees with the germline gene, perhaps due to a read error. The V and J genes are TRBV5-1 and TRBJ1-6; D is ambiguous. The germline gives CDR1 SGHRS, CDR2 YFSETQ. The CDR3 extends over 13 amino acids. The CDR3 nucleotides read TGCGCCAGCAGCTTGGGAAGGCCGTCACCCCCCCACTTT. Encoded protein: CASSLGRPSPPHF.

A few counts support this clonotype. The chain joins TRBV5-6 to TRBJ2-1, with TRBD2 matching over 10 bases. Germline loops: CDR1 SGHDT, CDR2 YYEEEE. V was clipped by 0 bases and J by 7 bases; unmatched bases: 4. This CDR3 has 15 amino acids. In DNA form, the CDR3 reads TGTGCCAGCAGCTTGGTACTAGCGGGGTTGAATGAGCAGTTCTTC. Translated, it gives CASSLVLAGLNEQFF.

The V and J genes are TRBV9 and TRBJ2-7, with D possibly being TRBD2 (5 bases). V lost 4 bases to trimming and J lost 2 bases, with 16 bases between them. Per the germline V gene, CDR1 is SGDLS and CDR2 is YYNGEE. The CDR3 contains 15 residues. Written as DNA, the CDR3 is TGTGCCAGCAGCCCCCAGTTCGGGGTGACCTACGAGCAGTACTTC. Protein: CASSPQFGVTYEQYF. Supplemented by reference TRBV9 and TRBJ2-7, the full variable domain reads DSGVTQTPKHLITATGQRVTLRCSPRSGDLSVYWYQQSLDQGLQFLIQYYNGEERAKGNILERFSAQQFPDLHSELNLSSLELGDSALYFCASSPQFGVTYEQYFGPGTRLTVT.

V and J are TRBV5-1 and TRBJ2-1; D remains ambiguous. V was clipped by 4 bases and J by 4 bases, with 12 bases between them. Germline CDR1 is SGHRS and CDR2 is YFSETQ. CDR3 length: 14 amino acids. The CDR3 sequence is CASSPLIGYNEQFF. In nucleotides, the CDR3 is TGCGCCAGCAGCCCGCTGATCGGTTACAATGAGCAGTTCTTC.

The chain has TRBV27 and TRBJ2-5, with TRBD2 matching over 11 bases. Matching the DNA end better, TRBJ2-1 makes the J call doubtful. The CDR3 is 18 amino acids. Germline CDR1 is MNHEY and CDR2 is SMNVEV (reference sequence). CDR3 residues: CASSSPVSSGRYQETQFF. The CDR3 DNA reads as TGTGCCAGCAGTTCCCCCGTATCTAGCGGGAGGTACCAAGAGACCCAGTTCTTC.

The rearrangement joins TRBV27 to TRBJ2-3; 11 bases fit TRBD2. From germline, CDR1 is MNHEY and CDR2 SMNVEV (reference sequence). CDR3 length equals 17 residues. Trimming took 5 bases from V and 2 from J; bases not matched to a gene: 9. The CDR3 region has the DNA TGTGCCAGCAGTCCACAAAGACTAGCGGGGTACACAGATACGCAGTATTTT. Its protein product is CASSPQRLAGYTDTQYF.

This chain links TRBV6-5 with TRBJ2-7, with 9 bases lining up with TRBD1. The length of the CDR3 is 18 residues. Germline assignment: CDR1 MNHEY and CDR2 SVGAGI. Germline trimming cut 5 bases from V and 3 bases from J; bases unmatched to any gene: 17. CDR3 loop: CASSILADGTGMGYEQYF. Written as DNA, the CDR3 is TGTGCCAGCAGTATACTTGCCGATGGGACAGGGATGGGCTACGAGCAGTACTTC.

The sample holds a few counts of this clonotype. The V call is TRBV5-5, the J call TRBJ2-5; no definite D call. The V gene's germline CDR1 is SGHKS and CDR2 YYEKEE (reference sequence). Trimming cost V 4 bases and J 2 bases, with 12 bases left between them. The CDR3 is 14 residues long. The CDR3 loop is CASSQNWVQETQYF. The CDR3 DNA sequence: TGTGCCAGCAGCCAGAATTGGGTTCAAGAGACCCAGTACTTC.

The chain has TRBV12-3 or TRBV12-4 and TRBJ1-2; 8 bases match TRBD1. V was pared by 5 bases and J by 3 bases, with 5 bases of the junction left unmatched. This CDR3 has 14 residues. The CDR3 DNA is TGTGCCAGCAGTCCCGGGACAGGCCACTATGGCTACACCTTC. Amino acid sequence: CASSPGTGHYGYTF.

This clonotype showed up just a few times. The chain couples TRBV6-1 to TRBJ2-4, with D tentatively TRBD1 or TRBD2 (6 bases each). The V end was cut by 4 bases, the J end by 1 base, with 11 bases between. The CDR3 length is 15 residues. Germline lookup yields CDR1 MNHNS and CDR2 SASEGT. CDR3 residues: CASSGRGPAKNIQYF. CDR3 nucleotide sequence: TGTGCCAGCAGTGGCCGGGGGCCGGCCAAAAACATTCAGTACTTC.